This T cell receptor (beta chain) is from a study of cytomegalovirus exposure and HLA in healthy donors. J gave up 8 bases and V 5 bases, and 6 bases lay outside the gene matches. The CDR3 loop spans 14 amino acids. Germline CDR1 is MDHEN and CDR2 is SYDVKM. PCR involved 60 Vbeta and 13 Jbeta primers. The protocol was immunoSEQ multiplex PCR, while the TCRdb copy is restricted to in-frame clones and leaves out a portion. Recorded for this sample: about 52,000 clones. The rearrangement joins TRBV28 to TRBJ1-6; 7 bases align to TRBD1. The clonotype comes from an older woman in good health and CMV-seropositive. The source material was PBMCs. CDR3 in DNA: TGTGCCAGCAGTCTAAACAGGGGTGATTCACCCCTCCACTTT. Translating gives CASSLNRGDSPLHF.